These 14 T cell receptor beta chains came from one sample sequenced in a study of blood T cell repertoires in COVID-19 (TCRdb year 2020). Library method: the immunoSEQ multiplex PCR assay. TCRdb holds this immuneACCESS table with in-frame rearrangements only. Some clones are missing; in checked studies, unresolved V genes explain under half, and the rest has no known cause. The sample records about 190,000 clones, 82% of which are singletons. The ten largest account for 10% of the sample. The sample comprised peripheral blood. The receptor source for this set is an elderly woman with active or convalescent COVID-19.

The chain joins TRBV7-6 to TRBJ2-3, with 9 bases that match TRBD1. The CDR3 runs 17 residues. Germline V lookup: CDR1 SGHVS, CDR2 FNYEAQ. Trimming cost V 5 bases and J 3 bases; bases outside gene matches: 12. The chain's CDR3 is CASSVYSGTGTTDTQYF. The CDR3 DNA sequence: TGTGCCAGCAGCGTCTATTCCGGGACAGGGACAACAGATACGCAGTATTTT.

The table lists this clone with a few counts. CDR3 in DNA: TGTGCCAGTAGGACAGGGGGCCTACGGGGGGACACTGAAGCTTTCTTT. It is translated as CASRTGGLRGDTEAFF. The chain employs TRBV19 and TRBJ1-1, with 10 nucleotides matching TRBD1. The CDR3 is 16 residues long. Germline CDR1 reads LNHDA; CDR2 reads SQIVND (reference sequence). The ends lost 6 bases at V and 3 bases at J; junction bases unmatched: 10. The full variable domain, with the rest looked up from reference TRBV19 and TRBJ1-1, is DGGITQSPKYLFRKEGQNVTLSCEQNLNHDAMYWYRQDPGQGLRLIYYSQIVNDFQKGDIAEGYSVSREKKESFPLTVTSAQKNPTAFYLCASRTGGLRGDTEAFFGQGTRLTVV.

The rearrangement joins TRBV10-3 to TRBJ1-3, with D perhaps matching TRBD1 (5 bases). Germline CDR1 is ENHRY and CDR2 is SYGVKD. The CDR3 consists of 16 residues. V was shortened by 2 bases and J by 0 bases, with 11 bases between the two germline ends. In nucleotides, the CDR3 is TGTGCCATCAGTGAGGGACACTCGAACTCTGGAAACACCATATATTTT. Protein product: CAISEGHSNSGNTIYF.

The chain links TRBV30 to TRBJ2-1, with 10 positions matching TRBD1. The V segment lost 7 bases and the J segment 6 bases; nucleotides outside the gene matches: 12. Germline V gene sequence: CDR1 GTSNPN, CDR2 SVGIG (reference sequence). The CDR3 extends over 15 amino acids. Here the CDR3 DNA reads TGTGCCTCTCTTAGCCGGGACAGGGGTATCAATGAGCAGTTCTTC. It is translated as CASLSRDRGINEQFF.

V and J are TRBV3-1 (or the pseudogene TRBV3-2) and TRBJ1-4; D is ambiguous. The CDR3 contains 14 residues. Germline V gene data show CDR1 as LGHDT and CDR2 as YNNKEL (reference sequence). Trimming shortened V by 0 bases and J by 5 bases, and 7 bases separated the two germline ends. CDR3 sequence: CASSQDLQNEKLFF. Here the CDR3 DNA reads TGTGCCAGCAGCCAAGATCTCCAGAATGAAAAACTGTTTTTT.

The J gene is TRBJ1-3, the V gene TRBV9; D is unresolved. The CDR3 loop spans 16 amino acids. The ends were cut back, 0 bases at V and 3 bases at J, with 13 bases in the middle. Germline V CDR1 and CDR2: SGDLS, YYNGEE. In DNA form, the CDR3 reads TGTGCCAGCAGCGTAGAGCCGAGGGTGGGTGGAAACACCATATATTTT. Translating gives CASSVEPRVGGNTIYF.

J is TRBJ2-3 and V is TRBV9; 7 bases align to TRBD1. Germline CDR1 SGDLS, CDR2 YYNGEE. V lost 2 bases to trimming and J lost 1 base; unmatched junction nucleotides: 13. This CDR3 is 18 amino acids long. The CDR3 spells CASSVSTGKSGGTDTQYF. CDR3 DNA sequence: TGTGCCAGCAGCGTTTCGACAGGGAAGTCTGGTGGCACAGATACGCAGTATTTT. Drawing the rest from reference TRBV9 and TRBJ2-3, the complete variable domain is DSGVTQTPKHLITATGQRVTLRCSPRSGDLSVYWYQQSLDQGLQFLIQYYNGEERAKGNILERFSAQQFPDLHSELNLSSLELGDSALYFCASSVSTGKSGGTDTQYFGPGTRLTVL.

The chain combines TRBV3-1 (or the pseudogene TRBV3-2) with TRBJ2-2; 9 bases are shared with TRBD2. The CDR3 runs to 15 residues. Looked up from germline, CDR1 is LGHDT and CDR2 is YNNKEL (reference sequence). V trimming: 5 bases; J trimming: 5 bases; junction bases outside the gene matches: 6. This CDR3 is CASSFSGSRTGELFF. CDR3 nucleotides: TGTGCCAGCAGCTTTAGCGGGAGCAGGACCGGGGAGCTGTTTTTT.

The chain carries TRBV25-1 and TRBJ2-1; D not certain. V was trimmed by 4 bases and J by 8 bases, leaving 6 bases between them. CDR3 length: 11 residues. Per germline, CDR1 MGHDK and CDR2 SYGVNS. The CDR3 is CASSVADEQFF. The DNA for the CDR3 is TGTGCCAGCAGTGTCGCAGATGAGCAGTTCTTC.

This clone is a singleton in its sample. The genes are TRBV14 and TRBJ2-5; 11 bases agree with TRBD1. CDR1 and CDR2 from the germline V gene are SGHDN and FVKESK. The CDR3 length is 15 residues. V shed 4 bases, J shed 4 bases, and the junction held 5 bases outside the gene matches. Here the CDR3 reads CASSRTGTGGETQYF. As DNA, the CDR3 is TGTGCCAGCAGCCGCACCGGGACAGGGGGAGAGACCCAGTACTTC.

The chain has TRBV28 and TRBJ1-1; D unresolved. The CDR3 has 11 amino acids. CDR1 and CDR2 (germline): MDHEN, SYDVKM. The V end was cut by 4 bases, the J end by 6 bases, with 6 bases between. CDR3 nucleotides: TGTGCCAGCAGTTCCTTCCCTGAAGCTTTCTTT. It encodes CASSSFPEAFF.

The chain joins TRBV24-1 to TRBJ2-3; 11 bases are a match to TRBD2. CDR3 length equals 16 residues. V gave up 4 bases and J gave up 2 bases; unmatched junction bases: 4. Germline V lookup: CDR1 KGHDR, CDR2 SFDVKD. The CDR3 is CATSDTGLADTDTQYF. DNA of the CDR3: TGTGCCACCAGTGACACGGGACTAGCGGACACAGATACGCAGTATTTT.

The chain recombines TRBV19 with TRBJ1-2, with D uncertain. The CDR3 sequence is 16 residues long. Germline V gene data show CDR1 as LNHDA and CDR2 as SQIVND (reference sequence). V was trimmed by 3 bases and J by 5 bases, leaving 19 bases between them. This chain's CDR3 is CASSMSVGDSRYGYTF. CDR3 DNA sequence: TGTGCCAGTAGTATGTCCGTCGGGGATTCCAGGTATGGCTACACCTTC.

A note on this clone: Other nucleotide sequences in the sample specify the same CDR3. The chain has TRBV5-1 and TRBJ2-3; D may be TRBD2 (6 bases). Germline CDR1 and CDR2: SGHRS and YFSETQ. The CDR3 contains 14 residues. Trimming stripped 1 base from V and 6 bases from J, with 12 bases between. CDR3 residues: CASSLLGAGDTQYF. The DNA for the CDR3 is TGCGCCAGCAGCTTGCTAGGGGCGGGGGATACGCAGTATTTT.